The 18 T cell receptor beta chains in this list originate from one sample, sequenced in a study of cytomegalovirus exposure and HLA in healthy donors. The PCR ran on 60 Vbeta and 13 Jbeta primers. Repertoires were generated with immunoSEQ multiplex PCR, while TCRdb's copy carries only in-frame clones and drops some. This sample has about 160,000 clones, with around 80% found just once. The sample taken for sequencing was PBMCs. All receptors derive from a woman between 45 and 65 years old in good health and CMV-seropositive.

This chain links TRBV9 with TRBJ1-2; TRBD1 matches 7 bases. This CDR3 has 16 amino acids. The junction had 15 bases not matched to a gene; V was cut back by 0 bases and J by 10 bases. The V gene's germline CDR1 is SGDLS and CDR2 YYNGEE. The CDR3 sequence is CASSVAGAQGDSDYTF. The CDR3 DNA is TGTGCCAGCAGCGTAGCGGGAGCGCAGGGGGACTCGGACTACACCTTC.

The chain couples TRBV4-3 to TRBJ2-1; maybe TRBD2 (6 bases). The germline V and J ends were trimmed by 0 bases and 6 bases, with 18 bases remaining between them. This CDR3 comprises 17 residues. CDR1 LGHNA and CDR2 YSLEER come from the germline V gene. The CDR3 region has the DNA TGCGCCAGCAGCCAAGAAACCGGGACTTTTTTCTCCAATGAGCAGTTCTTC. This codes for CASSQETGTFFSNEQFF.

The genes are TRBV28 and TRBJ1-3; D is perhaps TRBD1 (5 bases). The germline CDR1 and CDR2 sequences are MDHEN and SYDVKM. The V and J ends lost 3 bases and 4 bases respectively, with 10 bases between them. The length of the CDR3 is 14 residues. The CDR3 nucleotides are TGTGCCAGCAGTTTCGGGACTGAGGGAAACACCATATATTTT. Its translation is CASSFGTEGNTIYF.

The chain combines TRBV11-2 with TRBJ2-7; weak D call: TRBD1 (7 bases). Trimming took off 6 bases at V and 6 bases at J, with 12 bases between the two ends. The germline gives CDR1 SGHAT, CDR2 FQNNGV. This CDR3 is built from 12 residues. The CDR3 protein is CASSQGGGEQYF. The DNA for the CDR3 is TGTGCCAGCAGTCAGGGGGGAGGCGAGCAGTACTTC. The whole variable domain, remainder taken from reference TRBV11-2 and TRBJ2-7, is EAGVAQSPRYKIIEKRQSVAFWCNPISGHATLYWYQQILGQGPKLLIQFQNNGVVDDSQLPKDRFSAERLKGVDSTLKIQPAKLEDSAVYLCASSQGGGEQYFGPGTRLTVT.

V gene TRBV6-5 combines with J gene TRBJ1-6; tentative D call: TRBD1 (5 bases). Trimming left V 5 bases short and J 8 bases short, with 16 bases between. Germline CDR1 is MNHEY and CDR2 is SVGAGI. The CDR3 has 15 amino acids. The CDR3 region has the DNA TGTGCCAGCAGTCCAGACAGACGGTTCCATTCACCCCTCCACTTT. This translates into CASSPDRRFHSPLHF.

The CDR3 nucleotides read TGTGCCAGCAGTTTACACACAGGGGGCAACACTGAAGCTTTCTTT. This gives the protein CASSLHTGGNTEAFF. The rearrangement links TRBV28 to TRBJ1-1; 9 bases line up with TRBD1. CDR3 size: 15 residues. Losses at the gene ends were 2 bases for V and 2 bases for J; bases not matched to a gene: 3. Germline loops: CDR1 MDHEN, CDR2 SYDVKM.

The rearrangement joins TRBV11-1 to TRBJ2-1, with TRBD2 matching over 8 bases. This CDR3 comprises 16 residues. V gave up 0 bases and J gave up 4 bases; unmatched junction bases: 5. From germline, CDR1 is SGHAT and CDR2 FQDESV (reference sequence). CDR3 DNA sequence: TGTGCCAGCAGCTTAGCGGCGGGGGGTAAATACAATGAGCAGTTCTTC. Protein product: CASSLAAGGKYNEQFF.

Points on this clone: Other DNA sequences within the sample encode an identical CDR3. The DNA for the CDR3 is TGTGCCTGGAGTGTTACAGGGCGTACAGATACGCAGTATTTT. This encodes CAWSVTGRTDTQYF. The chain links TRBV30 to TRBJ2-3; TRBD1 is a possible D gene (6 bases). This CDR3 region has 14 residues. The germline CDR1 and CDR2 sequences are GTSNPN and SVGIG (reference sequence). V was shortened by 0 bases and J by 3 bases, with 10 bases between the two germline ends. Filled out from reference TRBV30 and TRBJ2-3, the complete variable domain reads SQTIHQWPATLVQPVGSPLSLECTVEGTSNPNLYWYRQAAGRGLQLLFYSVGIGQISSEVPQNLSASRPQDRQFILSSKKLLLSDSGFYLCAWSVTGRTDTQYFGPGTRLTVL.

The chain carries TRBV4-3 and TRBJ2-5, with a possible D match to TRBD2 (6 bases). This CDR3 has 14 amino acids. Trimming took 2 bases from V and 5 from J, leaving 12 bases between them. Germline loops: CDR1 LGHNA, CDR2 YSLEER. In DNA, the CDR3 is TGCGCCAGCAGCCAAATGCTAGCGAGGGAGACCCAGTACTTC. Translation: CASSQMLARETQYF.

This clone was counted once. The rearrangement uses TRBV7-2 and TRBJ2-2; D ambiguous. With 3 bases removed from V and 9 bases from J, the gap between germline ends came to 8 bases. The CDR3 extends over 12 amino acids. Germline lookup yields CDR1 SGHTA and CDR2 FQGNSA. The DNA for the CDR3 is TGTGCCAGCAGCTTGGCACAACGGGAGCTGTTTTTT. Its translation: CASSLAQRELFF.

This clone is a singleton in its sample. The chain uses TRBV5-4 and TRBJ2-7, with TRBD2 matching 13 bases. Germline trimming cut 4 bases from V and 3 bases from J; bases unmatched to any gene: 4. Germline V CDR1 and CDR2: SGHNT, YYREEE (reference sequence). This CDR3 is built from 15 residues. The CDR3 here is CASSPGLAGNYEQYF. The CDR3 nucleotides are TGTGCCAGCAGCCCGGGACTAGCGGGGAACTACGAGCAGTACTTC.

The chain uses TRBV7-3 and TRBJ1-1; perhaps TRBD1 as D (5 bases). Trimming left V 4 bases short and J 2 bases short, with 14 bases between. This CDR3 spans 15 amino acids. CDR1 and CDR2 from the germline V gene are SGHTA and FQGTGA. CDR3 protein: CASSSLPTANTEAFF. CDR3 nucleotides: TGTGCCAGCAGCTCCCTCCCGACAGCTAACACTGAAGCTTTCTTT.

This clone was detected only once. This chain uses TRBV6-1 with TRBJ2-7; no firm D call. This CDR3 region has 13 residues. Germline-derived CDR1 and CDR2 are MNHNS and SASEGT. Trimming took 3 bases from V and 3 from J, leaving 9 bases between them. For the CDR3, the DNA is TGTGCCAGCAGTGACTACCTCTTCTACGAGCAGTACTTC. This gives the protein CASSDYLFYEQYF.

V usage is TRBV7-9 and J usage is TRBJ2-3, with TRBD2 identical over 9 bases. Germline V gene lookup returns CDR1 SEHNR and CDR2 FQNEAQ (reference sequence). The CDR3 has 15 amino acids. The J segment lost 0 bases and the V segment lost 5 bases, leaving 3 bases of the junction unmatched. The CDR3 spells CASSLTSGSTDTQYF. The DNA of the CDR3 is TGTGCCAGCAGCCTTACTAGCGGGAGCACAGATACGCAGTATTTT.

The CDR3 loop reads CASSSTGTGRFYEQYF. CDR3 DNA sequence: TGCGCCAGCAGCAGTACCGGGACAGGGAGGTTCTACGAGCAGTACTTC. V gene TRBV5-1 combines with J gene TRBJ2-7, with 9 positions matching TRBD1. The CDR3 has 16 amino acids. From germline, CDR1 is SGHRS and CDR2 YFSETQ. The J segment lost 3 bases and the V segment lost 4 bases, leaving 11 bases of the junction unmatched. The full variable domain, in which reference TRBV5-1 and TRBJ2-7 provide the parts outside the CDR3, is KAGVTQTPRYLIKTRGQQVTLSCSPISGHRSVSWYQQTPGQGLQFLFEYFSETQRNKGNFPGRFSGRQFSNSRSEMNVSTLELGDSALYLCASSSTGTGRFYEQYFGPGTRLTVT.

This sequence joins TRBV9 and TRBJ2-2, with TRBD2 identical over 9 bases. Per the germline V gene, CDR1 is SGDLS and CDR2 is YYNGEE. The CDR3 contains 17 residues. V lost 3 bases and J lost 7; bases outside the gene matches: 13. CDR3 residues: CASSAQIWRGGHGELFF. In DNA, the CDR3 is TGTGCCAGCAGCGCCCAGATCTGGCGGGGGGGTCACGGGGAGCTGTTTTTT.

This chain connects TRBV11-3 to TRBJ2-1; D gene uncertain. The length of the CDR3 is 16 residues. Per the germline V gene, CDR1 is SGHNT and CDR2 is YENEEA. Trimming removed 5 bases at V and 3 bases at J, with 17 bases between. CDR3 coding DNA: TGTGCCAGCAGCCGCGGCTCTGCCCAACTCTACAATGAGCAGTTCTTC. As protein: CASSRGSAQLYNEQFF.

This clone has just a few counts. The rearrangement uses TRBV5-1 and TRBJ2-2, with 7 bases fitting TRBD1. There are 14 residues in the CDR3. Germline V lookup: CDR1 SGHRS, CDR2 YFSETQ. The J segment lost 6 bases and the V segment lost 5 bases, leaving 7 bases of the junction unmatched. CDR3 nucleotides: TGCGCCAGCAGGAGGGACAGCTTCCCCGGGGAGCTGTTTTTT. Translating gives CASRRDSFPGELFF. Based on the CDR3 plus reference TRBV5-1 and TRBJ2-2, the full variable domain is KAGVTQTPRYLIKTRGQQVTLSCSPISGHRSVSWYQQTPGQGLQFLFEYFSETQRNKGNFPGRFSGRQFSNSRSEMNVSTLELGDSALYLCASRRDSFPGELFFGEGSRLTVL.